This T cell receptor (beta chain) was observed in a study of tumor and adjacent non-tumor tissue in lung cancer. The wider study: Aged roughly 31 to 80 years, patients included about 11 men and 5 women with stage I to III disease. Study-wide findings and caveats: Normal lung showed higher cumulative top 100 clone frequency than tumor.

The library came from three nested PCR rounds adapted from ARM-PCR protocols. TCRdb processed the multiplex PCR reads anew with MiXCR; each CDR3 protein has one entry. The sample includes 40,000 to 45,000 distinct CDR3 sequences, roughly 60% of them seen just once. The CDR3 extends over 15 amino acids. J was trimmed by 7 bases and V by 6 bases; bases with no gene match: 8. This clonotype was seen many times. Its target is unknown. The template was RNA from unsorted bulk tissue. More than 3 cm separated this lung sample from the edge of the tumor. Sequencing was performed on distant non-tumor lung tissue. The chain has TRBV12-3 or TRBV12-4 and TRBJ2-7; TRBD2 matches 14 bases. The sequence was collected from a man aged 45-65 years with non-small cell lung cancer. The CDR3 is CASRTGLAGAGEQYF. CDR3 DNA sequence: TGTGCCAGCAGAACGGGACTAGCGGGAGCTGGGGAGCAGTACTTC.